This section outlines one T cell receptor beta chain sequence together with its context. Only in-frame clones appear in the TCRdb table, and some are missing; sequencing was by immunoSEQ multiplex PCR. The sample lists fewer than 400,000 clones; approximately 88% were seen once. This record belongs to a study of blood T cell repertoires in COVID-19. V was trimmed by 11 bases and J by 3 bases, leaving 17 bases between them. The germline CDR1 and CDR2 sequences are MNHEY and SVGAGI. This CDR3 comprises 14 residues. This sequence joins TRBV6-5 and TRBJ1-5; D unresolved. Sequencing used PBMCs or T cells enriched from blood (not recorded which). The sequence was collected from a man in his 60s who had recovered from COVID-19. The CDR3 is CASSLGHANQPQHF. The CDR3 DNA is TGTGCCTCCTCTCTTGGGCATGCCAATCAGCCCCAGCATTTT.